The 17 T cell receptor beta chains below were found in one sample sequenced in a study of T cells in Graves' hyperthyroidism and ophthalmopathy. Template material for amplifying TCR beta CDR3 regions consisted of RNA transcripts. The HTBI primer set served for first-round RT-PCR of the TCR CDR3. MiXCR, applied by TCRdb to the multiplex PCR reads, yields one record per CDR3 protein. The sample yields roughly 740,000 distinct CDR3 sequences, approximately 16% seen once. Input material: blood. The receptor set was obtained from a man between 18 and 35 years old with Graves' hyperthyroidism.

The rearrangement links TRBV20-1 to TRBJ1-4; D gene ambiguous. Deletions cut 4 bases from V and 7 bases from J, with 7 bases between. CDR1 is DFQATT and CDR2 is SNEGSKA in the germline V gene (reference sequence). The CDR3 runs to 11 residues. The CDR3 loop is CSAILGEKLFF. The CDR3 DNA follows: TGCAGTGCTATCTTGGGTGAAAAACTGTTTTTT.

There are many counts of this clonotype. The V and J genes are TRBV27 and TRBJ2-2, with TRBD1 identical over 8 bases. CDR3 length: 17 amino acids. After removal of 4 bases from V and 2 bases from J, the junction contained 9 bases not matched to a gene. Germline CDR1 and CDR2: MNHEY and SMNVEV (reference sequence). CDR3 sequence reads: CASSSRDRKLNTGELFF. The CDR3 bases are TGTGCCAGCAGTTCCCGGGACAGGAAACTAAACACCGGGGAGCTGTTTTTT.

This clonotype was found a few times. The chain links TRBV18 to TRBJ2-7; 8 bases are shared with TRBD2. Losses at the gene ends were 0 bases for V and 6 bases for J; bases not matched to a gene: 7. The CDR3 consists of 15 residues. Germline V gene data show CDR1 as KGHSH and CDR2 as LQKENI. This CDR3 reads CASSPPNSGTTEQYF. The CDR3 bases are TGTGCCAGCTCACCACCGAATAGCGGGACGACCGAGCAGTACTTC.

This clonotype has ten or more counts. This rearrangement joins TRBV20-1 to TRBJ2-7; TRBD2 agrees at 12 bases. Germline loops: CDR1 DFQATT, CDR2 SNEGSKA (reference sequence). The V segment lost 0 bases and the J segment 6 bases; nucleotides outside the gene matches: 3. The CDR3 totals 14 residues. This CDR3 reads CSAREGLAGGEQYF. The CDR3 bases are TGCAGTGCTAGAGAGGGACTAGCGGGCGGCGAGCAGTACTTC.

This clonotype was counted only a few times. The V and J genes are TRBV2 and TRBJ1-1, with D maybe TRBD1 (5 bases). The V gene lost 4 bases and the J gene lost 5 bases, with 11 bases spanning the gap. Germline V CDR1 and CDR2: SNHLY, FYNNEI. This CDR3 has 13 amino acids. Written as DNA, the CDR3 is TGTGCCAGCAGTGGGACGGAGGGGACTGAAGCTTTCTTT. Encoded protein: CASSGTEGTEAFF. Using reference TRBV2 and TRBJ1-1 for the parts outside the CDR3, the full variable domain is EPEVTQTPSHQVTQMGQEVILRCVPISNHLYFYWYRQILGQKVEFLVSFYNNEISEKSEIFDDQFSVERPDGSNFTLKIRSTKLEDSAMYFCASSGTEGTEAFFGQGTRLTVV.

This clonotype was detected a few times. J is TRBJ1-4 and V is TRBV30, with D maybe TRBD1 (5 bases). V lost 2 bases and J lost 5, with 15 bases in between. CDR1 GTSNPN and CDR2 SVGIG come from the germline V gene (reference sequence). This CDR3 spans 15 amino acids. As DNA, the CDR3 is TGTGCCTGGAGTCTCCCCGGGGGAGGAAATGAAAAACTGTTTTTT. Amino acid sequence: CAWSLPGGGNEKLFF.

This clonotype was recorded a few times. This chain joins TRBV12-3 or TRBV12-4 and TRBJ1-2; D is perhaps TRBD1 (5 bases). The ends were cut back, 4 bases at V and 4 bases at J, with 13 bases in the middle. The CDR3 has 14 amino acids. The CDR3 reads CASSSLQGVYGYTF. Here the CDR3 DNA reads TGTGCCAGCAGTTCCCTTCAGGGCGTCTATGGCTACACCTTC.

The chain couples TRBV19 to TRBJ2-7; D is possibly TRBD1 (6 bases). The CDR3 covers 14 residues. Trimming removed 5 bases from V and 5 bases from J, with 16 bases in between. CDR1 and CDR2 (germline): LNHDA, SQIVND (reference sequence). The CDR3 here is CASSAIRGNDEQYF. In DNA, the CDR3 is TGTGCCAGTAGTGCAATCAGGGGTAATGACGAGCAGTACTTC.

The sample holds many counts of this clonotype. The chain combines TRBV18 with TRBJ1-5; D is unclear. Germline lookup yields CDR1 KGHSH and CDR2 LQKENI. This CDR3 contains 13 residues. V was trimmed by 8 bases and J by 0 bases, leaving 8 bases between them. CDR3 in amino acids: CASSPGSNQPQHF. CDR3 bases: TGTGCCAGCAGTCCCGGTAGCAATCAGCCCCAGCATTTT. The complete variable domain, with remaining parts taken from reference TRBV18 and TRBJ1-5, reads NAGVMQNPRHLVRRRGQEARLRCSPMKGHSHVYWYRQLPEEGLKFMVYLQKENIIDESGMPKERFSAEFPKEGPSILRIQQVVRGDSAAYFCASSPGSNQPQHFGDGTRLSIL.

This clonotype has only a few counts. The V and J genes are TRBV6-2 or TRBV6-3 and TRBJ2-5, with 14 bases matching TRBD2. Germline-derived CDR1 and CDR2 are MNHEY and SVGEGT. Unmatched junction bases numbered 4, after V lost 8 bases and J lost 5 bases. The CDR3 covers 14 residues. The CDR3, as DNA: TGTGCCAGCGCAGGACTAGCGGGAGGTGAGACCCAGTACTTC. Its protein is CASAGLAGGETQYF.

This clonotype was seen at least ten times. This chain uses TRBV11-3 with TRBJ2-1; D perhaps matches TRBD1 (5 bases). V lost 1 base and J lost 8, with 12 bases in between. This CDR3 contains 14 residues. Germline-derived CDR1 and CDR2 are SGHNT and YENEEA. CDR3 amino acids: CASSLGPGLDEQFF. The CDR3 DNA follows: TGTGCCAGCAGCTTAGGCCCAGGGTTGGATGAGCAGTTCTTC.

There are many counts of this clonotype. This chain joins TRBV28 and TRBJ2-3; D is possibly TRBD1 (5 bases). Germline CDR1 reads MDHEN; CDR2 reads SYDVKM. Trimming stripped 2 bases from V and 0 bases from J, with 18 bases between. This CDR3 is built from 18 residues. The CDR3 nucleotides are TGTGCCAGCAGTTTAAGGTTCCAAAGGGGAAAAAGCACAGATACGCAGTATTTT. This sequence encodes CASSLRFQRGKSTDTQYF.

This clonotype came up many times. The CDR3 DNA follows: TGTGCCACAGATTCCAGCGGGTACGAGCAGTACTTC. Protein product: CATDSSGYEQYF. The chain uses TRBV28 and TRBJ2-7, with D possibly TRBD2 on 6 matching bases. V lost 10 bases to trimming and J lost 4 bases, with 14 bases between them. Germline V gene lookup returns CDR1 MDHEN and CDR2 SYDVKM. The CDR3 is made up of 12 amino acids.

This chain's CDR3 is CASSYSLAVNSPLHF. DNA for the CDR3: TGTGCCAGCAGTTACTCTTTGGCCGTTAATTCACCCCTCCACTTT. The chain employs TRBV6-5 and TRBJ1-6; D gene uncertain. CDR3 length: 15 amino acids. Germline V gene data show CDR1 as MNHEY and CDR2 as SVGAGI. Trimming took off 0 bases at V and 6 bases at J, with 9 bases between the two ends.

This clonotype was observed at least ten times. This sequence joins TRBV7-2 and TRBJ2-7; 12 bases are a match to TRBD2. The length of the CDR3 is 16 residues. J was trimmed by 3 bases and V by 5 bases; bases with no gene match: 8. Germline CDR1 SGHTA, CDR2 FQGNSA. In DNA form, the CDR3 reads TGTGCCAGCAGCCCAGGACTAGCGGGGTGGGGCTACGAGCAGTACTTC. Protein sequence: CASSPGLAGWGYEQYF. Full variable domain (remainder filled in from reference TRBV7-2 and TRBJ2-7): GAGVSQSPSNKVTEKGKDVELRCDPISGHTALYWYRQSLGQGLEFLIYFQGNSAPDKSGLPSDRFSAERTGGSVSTLTIQRTQQEDSAVYLCASSPGLAGWGYEQYFGPGTRLTVT.

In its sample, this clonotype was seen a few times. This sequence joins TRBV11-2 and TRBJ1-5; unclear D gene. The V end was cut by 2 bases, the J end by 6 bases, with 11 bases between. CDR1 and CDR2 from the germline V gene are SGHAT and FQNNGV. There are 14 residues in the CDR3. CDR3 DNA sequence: TGTGCCAGCAGCTTAACCGACGGGGTTCAGCCCCAGCATTTT. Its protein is CASSLTDGVQPQHF.

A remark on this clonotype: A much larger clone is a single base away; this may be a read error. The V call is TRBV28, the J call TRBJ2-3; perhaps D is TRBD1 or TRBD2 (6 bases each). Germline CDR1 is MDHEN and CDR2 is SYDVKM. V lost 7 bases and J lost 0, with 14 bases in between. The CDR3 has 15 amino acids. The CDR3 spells CASNGGDPSTDTQYF. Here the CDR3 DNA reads TGTGCCAGCAACGGGGGCGACCCTAGCACAGATACGCAGTATTTT.